The 13 T cell receptor beta chains reported below all come from one sample, sequenced in a study of shared T cell receptors in the human thymus. Some clones are missing from TCRdb's copy, which holds only in-frame ones; the method was immunoSEQ multiplex PCR. The sample carries some 700,000 clones, approximately 87% recorded once. These records were also assigned to another study, of human thymus T cells.

Sequenced input: thymocytes. These receptors all come from a boy under two years old with a congenital heart defect.

This rearrangement joins TRBV18 to TRBJ2-5, with TRBD2 as a possible D gene (7 bases). Germline values: CDR1 KGHSH, CDR2 LQKENI. The ends were cut back, 4 bases at V and 4 bases at J, with 19 bases in the middle. The CDR3 has 16 amino acids. The CDR3 sequence is CASSLPGGGAGETQYF. CDR3 in DNA: TGTGCCAGCTCACTTCCGGGCGGGGGCGCGGGAGAGACCCAGTACTTC. Drawing the rest from reference TRBV18 and TRBJ2-5, the complete variable domain is NAGVMQNPRHLVRRRGQEARLRCSPMKGHSHVYWYRQLPEEGLKFMVYLQKENIIDESGMPKERFSAEFPKEGPSILRIQQVVRGDSAAYFCASSLPGGGAGETQYFGPGTRLLVL.

This clone came up once. The V and J genes are TRBV7-6 and TRBJ1-5, with D possibly TRBD1 on 5 matching bases. The CDR3 is 13 amino acids. Germline-derived CDR1 and CDR2 are SGHVS and FNYEAQ. The V and J ends lost 6 bases and 7 bases respectively, with 13 bases between them. The CDR3, as DNA: TGTGCCAGCAGGGTTGACAGTTCCCAGCCCCAGCATTTT. As protein: CASRVDSSQPQHF. Supplemented by reference TRBV7-6 and TRBJ1-5, the full variable domain reads GAGVSQSPRYKVTKRGQDVALRCDPISGHVSLYWYRQALGQGPEFLTYFNYEAQQDKSGLPNDRFSAERPEGSISTLTIQRTEQRDSAMYRCASRVDSSQPQHFGDGTRLSIL.

This clone showed up just once. The genes are TRBV4-1 and TRBJ2-2; 8 bases match TRBD1. The germline CDR1 and CDR2 sequences are MGHRA and YSYEKL. V lost 4 bases to trimming and J lost 6 bases; unmatched junction nucleotides: 10. This CDR3 has 16 amino acids. This chain's CDR3 is CASSPLGQGSAGELFF. DNA of the CDR3: TGCGCCAGCAGCCCATTAGGACAGGGAAGCGCCGGGGAGCTGTTTTTT.

J is TRBJ2-7 and V is TRBV10-3, with 7 bases matching TRBD2. CDR1 is ENHRY and CDR2 is SYGVKD in the germline V gene. The CDR3 runs 14 residues. V lost 0 bases and J lost 5; bases outside the gene matches: 4. The CDR3 bases are TGTGCCATCAGTGAGTCGACACGGGAGGACGAGCAGTACTTC. This translates into CAISESTREDEQYF.

The rearrangement links TRBV27 to TRBJ1-6, with TRBD1 identical over 7 bases. The V gene end was trimmed by 6 bases and the J gene end by 7 bases; junction bases not matched to a gene: 9. The CDR3 is made up of 15 amino acids. Germline values: CDR1 MNHEY, CDR2 SMNVEV (reference sequence). The CDR3 here is CASRETTGDNSPLHF. The DNA for the CDR3 is TGTGCCAGCAGGGAGACCACAGGGGACAATTCACCCCTCCACTTT.

This chain links TRBV28 with TRBJ2-1; D may be TRBD1 (6 bases). V was shortened by 5 bases and J by 6 bases, with 17 bases between the two germline ends. The CDR3 consists of 15 residues. Germline loops: CDR1 MDHEN, CDR2 SYDVKM. The CDR3 spells CASSRRPGDGNEQFF. In nucleotides, the CDR3 is TGTGCCAGCAGTAGACGCCCAGGGGATGGCAATGAGCAGTTCTTC.

The chain joins TRBV29-1 to TRBJ2-4; D uncertain. The CDR3 loop spans 12 amino acids. Germline V gene data show CDR1 as SQVTM and CDR2 as ANQGSEA. Trimming took 5 bases from V and 3 from J, leaving 8 bases between them. The CDR3: CSVRSIKNIQYF. The DNA for the CDR3 is TGCAGCGTTCGGTCTATCAAAAACATTCAGTACTTC. Complete variable domain (other parts from reference TRBV29-1 and TRBJ2-4): SAVISQKPSRDICQRGTSLTIQCQVDSQVTMMFWYRQQPGQSLTLIATANQGSEATYESGFVIDKFPISRPNLTFSTLTVSNMSPEDSSIYLCSVRSIKNIQYFGAGTRLSVL.

This clone showed up just once. The chain links TRBV2 to TRBJ1-4; 9 positions agree with TRBD1. The CDR3 has 14 residues. Germline assignment: CDR1 SNHLY and CDR2 FYNNEI. The V and J ends lost 6 bases and 7 bases, in that order; junction bases with no gene match: 6. As DNA, the CDR3 is TGTGCCAGCAGAGTCGGACAGGGGTCTGAAAAACTGTTTTTT. Translation: CASRVGQGSEKLFF.

The chain links TRBV18 to TRBJ2-3; 11 bases are shared with TRBD1. Germline loops: CDR1 KGHSH, CDR2 LQKENI. There are 17 residues in the CDR3. Losses at the gene ends were 5 bases for V and 3 bases for J; bases not matched to a gene: 10. The CDR3, as DNA: TGTGCCAGCTCATATACAGAGGGACAGGGGGAGACAGATACGCAGTATTTT. Residues: CASSYTEGQGETDTQYF.

The chain is built from TRBV19 and TRBJ1-5; D is possibly TRBD1 (5 bases). The CDR3 length is 13 residues. In germline, CDR1 is LNHDA, CDR2 SQIVND (reference sequence). Trimming stripped 8 bases from V and 5 bases from J, with 13 bases between. The CDR3 reads CASGWGGHQPQHF. In DNA, the CDR3 is TGTGCCAGTGGCTGGGGGGGTCATCAGCCCCAGCATTTT.

This chain links TRBV30 with TRBJ1-3; no reliable D call. The germline gives CDR1 GTSNPN, CDR2 SVGIG (reference sequence). V lost 3 bases and J lost 0, with 9 bases in between. The CDR3 totals 14 residues. The CDR3: CAWSAGVSGNTIYF. DNA for the CDR3: TGTGCCTGGAGCGCAGGTGTCTCTGGAAACACCATATATTTT.

The chain has TRBV10-2 and TRBJ2-6, with TRBD1 matching over 7 bases. From germline, CDR1 is WSHSY and CDR2 SAAADI. The CDR3 sequence is 15 residues long. V gave up 10 bases and J gave up 4 bases; unmatched junction bases: 10. The CDR3 nucleotides read TGCGCCATTTCACAGGGGCCGGGCGGGGCCAACGTCCTGACTTTC. It yields the protein CAISQGPGGANVLTF.

CDR3 sequence reads: CASSPQGTPYEQYF. The CDR3 DNA reads TGTGCCAGCTCGCCGCAGGGGACCCCCTACGAGCAGTACTTC. The V gene is TRBV18, the J gene TRBJ2-7; possible D gene TRBD1, 6 bases. The CDR3 runs 14 residues. Germline CDR1 reads KGHSH; CDR2 reads LQKENI. V shed 6 bases and J shed 2 bases, with 14 bases lying between them.